The rows below give T cell receptor beta chains drawn from one sample of a study of shared clonotypes between healthy human individuals. Clones were sequenced by immunoSEQ multiplex PCR, and TCRdb holds only the in-frame ones, with some missing. The sample records about 2.4 million clones, more than 80% being singletons. Material: naive CD4+ T cells sorted from blood. The receptors stem from a man younger than 35 in good health. Both conserved end residues are trimmed from each CDR3. Part of the rows lack a size; the others show once, few, many or a class for expanded clones.

abundance	v_gene	j_gene	CDR3aa
once	TRBV5-4	TRBJ1-1	ASSHPTVGNTEAF
.	TRBV28	TRBJ1-6	ASSKGGSNSPLH
.	TRBV6-6	TRBJ2-7	ASSYSGDDEQY
once	TRBV10-3	TRBJ1-2	AISVDREGYGYT
.	TRBV10-3	TRBJ1-3	AISELTGGSGNTIY
.	TRBV9	TRBJ2-1	ASSVVASTNNEQF
.	TRBV6-5	TRBJ2-6	ASSPYSSGANVLT
.	TRBV30	TRBJ2-2	AWSDRRRNTGELF
.	TRBV29-1	TRBJ2-7	SVAAGGYEQY
once	TRBV6-6	TRBJ2-4	ASSTDQGGKNIQY
.	TRBV5-1	TRBJ1-6	ASKGLGDNSPLH
once	TRBV4-1	TRBJ2-2	ASSQIWAGTPNTGELF
.	TRBV2	TRBJ2-1	ASSTLAGGSNEQF
few	TRBV4-3	TRBJ2-2	ASSQDRLNTGELF
.	TRBV5-1	TRBJ1-5	ASSLMTGGNQPQH
.	TRBV6-4	TRBJ1-2	ARVPGQKADGYT
.	TRBV21-1	TRBJ1-6	ASSPEGDRAGSSYNSPLH
.	TRBV30	TRBJ2-5	AWSEQGWARETQY
once	TRBV18	TRBJ2-3	ASSPLSGTVDTQY
.	TRBV30	TRBJ1-4	ALGQGASATNEKLF
.	TRBV28	TRBJ2-1	ASSPWISSYNEQF
.	TRBV25-1	TRBJ2-5	ASSESPPGLAQETQY
.	TRBV7-8	TRBJ1-5	ASSVGTPYSNQPQH
.	TRBV6-1	TRBJ2-1	ASTGTSFNEQF
.	TRBV9	TRBJ2-3	ASSGGFGTDTQY
.	TRBV20-1	TRBJ2-5	SAAREETQY
.	TRBV6-5	TRBJ2-7	ASSAGLAVYEQY
.	TRBV30	TRBJ2-2	AWSTNTGELF
.	TRBV4-1	TRBJ1-1	ASSRSDRVAAF
.	TRBV30	TRBJ1-1	AWSLGRTSRGNTEAF
.	TRBV7-9	TRBJ2-2	ASSFLGTTGELF
.	TRBV5-4	TRBJ2-5	ASSSGTTQETQY
.	TRBV14	TRBJ1-1	ASSQSRGNTEAF
.	TRBV19	TRBJ1-5	ASSKISPSNQPQH
.	TRBV5-3	TRBJ2-7	ARSQDETYEQY
.	TRBV2	TRBJ2-5	ASRVRGQETQY